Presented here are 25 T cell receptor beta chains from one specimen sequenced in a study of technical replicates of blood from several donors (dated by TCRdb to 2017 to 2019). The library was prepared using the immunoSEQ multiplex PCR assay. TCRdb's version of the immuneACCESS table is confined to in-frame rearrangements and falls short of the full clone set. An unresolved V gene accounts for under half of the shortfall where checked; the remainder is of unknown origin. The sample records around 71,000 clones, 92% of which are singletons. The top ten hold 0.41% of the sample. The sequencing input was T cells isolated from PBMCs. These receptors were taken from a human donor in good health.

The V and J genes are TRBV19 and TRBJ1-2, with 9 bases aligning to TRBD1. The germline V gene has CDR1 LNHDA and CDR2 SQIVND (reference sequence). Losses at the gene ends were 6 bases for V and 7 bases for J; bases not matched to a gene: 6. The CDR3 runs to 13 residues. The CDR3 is CASRGDREVGYTF. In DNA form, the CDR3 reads TGTGCCAGTAGGGGGGACAGGGAAGTTGGCTACACCTTC.

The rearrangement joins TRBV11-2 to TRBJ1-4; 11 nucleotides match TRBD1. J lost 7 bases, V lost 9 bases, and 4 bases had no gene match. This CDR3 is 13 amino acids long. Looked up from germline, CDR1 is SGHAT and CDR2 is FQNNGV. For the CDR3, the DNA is TGTGCCAGGAGGACAGGGGGCTTTGAAAAACTGTTTTTT. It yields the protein CARRTGGFEKLFF.

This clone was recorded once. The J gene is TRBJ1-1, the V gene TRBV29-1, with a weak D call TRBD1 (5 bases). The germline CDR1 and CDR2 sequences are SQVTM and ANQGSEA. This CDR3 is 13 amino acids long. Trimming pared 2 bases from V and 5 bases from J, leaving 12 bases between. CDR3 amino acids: CSVENGGGTEAFF. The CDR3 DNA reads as TGCAGCGTTGAAAACGGGGGAGGGACTGAAGCTTTCTTT.

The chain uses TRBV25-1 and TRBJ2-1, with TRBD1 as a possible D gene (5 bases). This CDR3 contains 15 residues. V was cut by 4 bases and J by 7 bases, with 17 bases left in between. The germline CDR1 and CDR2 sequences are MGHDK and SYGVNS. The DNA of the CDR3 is TGTGCCAGCAGTGGCGCTGGGGCGATATGGAATGAGCAGTTCTTC. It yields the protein CASSGAGAIWNEQFF.

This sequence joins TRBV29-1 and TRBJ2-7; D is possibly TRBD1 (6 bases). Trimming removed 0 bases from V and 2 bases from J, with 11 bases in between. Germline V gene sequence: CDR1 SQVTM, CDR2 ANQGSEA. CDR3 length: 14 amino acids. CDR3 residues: CSVEEGASPYEQYF. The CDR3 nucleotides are TGCAGCGTTGAAGAGGGGGCATCCCCCTACGAGCAGTACTTC.

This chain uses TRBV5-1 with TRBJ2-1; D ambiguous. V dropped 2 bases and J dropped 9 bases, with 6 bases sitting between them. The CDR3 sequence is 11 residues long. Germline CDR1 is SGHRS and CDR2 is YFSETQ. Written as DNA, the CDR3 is TGCGCCAGCAGCTTAGTCGGTGAGCAGTTCTTC. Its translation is CASSLVGEQFF.

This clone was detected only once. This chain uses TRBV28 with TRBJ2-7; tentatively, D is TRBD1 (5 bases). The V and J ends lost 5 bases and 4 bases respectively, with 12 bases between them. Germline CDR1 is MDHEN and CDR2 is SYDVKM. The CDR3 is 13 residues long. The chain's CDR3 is CASSVTETYEQYF. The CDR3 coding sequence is TGTGCCAGCAGTGTGACAGAGACTTACGAGCAGTACTTC.

As DNA, the CDR3 is TGCGCCAGCAGGGTGAGATTAGCCAAAAACATTCAGTACTTC. Its translation: CASRVRLAKNIQYF. The chain links TRBV10-1 to TRBJ2-4; D is ambiguous. V shed 6 bases and J shed 0 bases, with 9 bases lying between them. This CDR3 contains 14 residues. Germline V CDR1 and CDR2: WNHNN, SYGVQD (reference sequence).

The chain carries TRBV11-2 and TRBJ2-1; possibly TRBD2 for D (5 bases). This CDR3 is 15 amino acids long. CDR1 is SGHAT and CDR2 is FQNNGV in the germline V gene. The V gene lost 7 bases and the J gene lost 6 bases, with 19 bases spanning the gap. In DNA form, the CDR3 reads TGTGCCAGCACCCTCGGCAGGACTGACGGCAATGAGCAGTTCTTC. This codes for CASTLGRTDGNEQFF. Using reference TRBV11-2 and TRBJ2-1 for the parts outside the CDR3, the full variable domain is EAGVAQSPRYKIIEKRQSVAFWCNPISGHATLYWYQQILGQGPKLLIQFQNNGVVDDSQLPKDRFSAERLKGVDSTLKIQPAKLEDSAVYLCASTLGRTDGNEQFFGPGTRLTVL.

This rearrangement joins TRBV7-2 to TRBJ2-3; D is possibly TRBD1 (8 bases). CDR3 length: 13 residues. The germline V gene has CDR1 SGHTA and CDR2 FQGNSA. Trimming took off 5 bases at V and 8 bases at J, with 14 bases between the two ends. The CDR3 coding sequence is TGTGCCAGCAGCGTCTACAGGGGGGGTACGCAGTATTTT. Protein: CASSVYRGGTQYF.

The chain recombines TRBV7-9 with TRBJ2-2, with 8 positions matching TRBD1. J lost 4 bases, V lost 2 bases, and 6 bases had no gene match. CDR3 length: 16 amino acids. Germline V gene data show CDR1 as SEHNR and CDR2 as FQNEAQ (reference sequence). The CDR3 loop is CASSLRQGKGTGELFF. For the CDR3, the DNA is TGTGCCAGCAGCTTAAGACAGGGGAAGGGCACCGGGGAGCTGTTTTTT.

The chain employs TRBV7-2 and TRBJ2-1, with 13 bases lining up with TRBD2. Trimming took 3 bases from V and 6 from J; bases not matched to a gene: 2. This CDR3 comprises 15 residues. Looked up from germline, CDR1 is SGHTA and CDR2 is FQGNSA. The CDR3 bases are TGTGCCAGCAGCTTGTGGACTAGCGGGAGCAATGAGCAGTTCTTC. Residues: CASSLWTSGSNEQFF. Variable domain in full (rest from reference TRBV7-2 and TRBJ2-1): GAGVSQSPSNKVTEKGKDVELRCDPISGHTALYWYRQSLGQGLEFLIYFQGNSAPDKSGLPSDRFSAERTGGSVSTLTIQRTQQEDSAVYLCASSLWTSGSNEQFFGPGTRLTVL.

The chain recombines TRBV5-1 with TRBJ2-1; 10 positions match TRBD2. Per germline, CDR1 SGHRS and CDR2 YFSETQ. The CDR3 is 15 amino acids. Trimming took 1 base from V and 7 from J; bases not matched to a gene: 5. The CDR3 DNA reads TGCGCCAGCAGCTTGCGAGCGGGAGGGCTGAATGAGCAGTTCTTC. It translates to CASSLRAGGLNEQFF.

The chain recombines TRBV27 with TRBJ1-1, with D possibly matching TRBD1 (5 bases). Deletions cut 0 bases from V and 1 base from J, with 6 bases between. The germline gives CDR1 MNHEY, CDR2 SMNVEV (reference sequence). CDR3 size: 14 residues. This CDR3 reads CASSLSRANTEAFF. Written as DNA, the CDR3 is TGTGCCAGCAGTTTATCCAGGGCGAACACTGAAGCTTTCTTT.

CDR3 nucleotide sequence: TGTGCCAGCAGTGGGACAGGGCCTAACAATGAGCAGTTCTTC. Its protein is CASSGTGPNNEQFF. The chain employs TRBV25-1 and TRBJ2-1; the match to TRBD1 covers 8 bases. This CDR3 comprises 14 residues. In germline, CDR1 is MGHDK, CDR2 SYGVNS. V was clipped by 4 bases and J by 5 bases; unmatched bases: 4. The whole variable domain, filled in from reference TRBV25-1 and TRBJ2-1, reads EADIYQTPRYLVIGTGKKITLECSQTMGHDKMYWYQQDPGMELHLIHYSYGVNSTEKGDLSSESTVSRIRTEHFPLTLESARPSHTSQYLCASSGTGPNNEQFFGPGTRLTVL.

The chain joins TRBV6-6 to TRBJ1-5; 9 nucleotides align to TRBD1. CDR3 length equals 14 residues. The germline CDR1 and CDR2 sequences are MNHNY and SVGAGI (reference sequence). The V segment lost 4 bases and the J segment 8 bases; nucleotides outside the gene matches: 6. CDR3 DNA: TGTGCCAGCAGTTTAGGACAGGGGAGGAAGCCCCAGCATTTT. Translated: CASSLGQGRKPQHF.

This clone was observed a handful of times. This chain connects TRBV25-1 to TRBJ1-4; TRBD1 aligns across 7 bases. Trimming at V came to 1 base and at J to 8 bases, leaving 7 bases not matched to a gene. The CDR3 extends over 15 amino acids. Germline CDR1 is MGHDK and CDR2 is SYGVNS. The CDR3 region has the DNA TGTGCCAGCAGTGAATTAGGGGGCGATTGGGAAAAACTGTTTTTT. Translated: CASSELGGDWEKLFF.

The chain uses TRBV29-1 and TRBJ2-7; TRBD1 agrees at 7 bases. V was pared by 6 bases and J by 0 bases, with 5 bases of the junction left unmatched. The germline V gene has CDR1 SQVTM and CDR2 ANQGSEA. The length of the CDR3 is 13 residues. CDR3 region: CSVGRDSSYEQYF. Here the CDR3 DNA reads TGCAGCGTGGGCCGGGACAGCTCCTACGAGCAGTACTTC.

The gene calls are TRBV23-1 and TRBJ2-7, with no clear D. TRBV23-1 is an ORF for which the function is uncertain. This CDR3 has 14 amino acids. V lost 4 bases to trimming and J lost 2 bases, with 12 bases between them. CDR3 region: CASSRLHTTYEQYF. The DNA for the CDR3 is TGCGCCAGCAGTCGCCTCCACACAACCTACGAGCAGTACTTC.

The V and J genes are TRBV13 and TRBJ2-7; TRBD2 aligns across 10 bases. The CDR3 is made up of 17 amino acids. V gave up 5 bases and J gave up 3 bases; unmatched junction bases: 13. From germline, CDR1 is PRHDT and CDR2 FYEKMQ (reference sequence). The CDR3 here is CASSHLLAGGPHYEQYF. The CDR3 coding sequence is TGTGCCAGCAGCCACCTTTTAGCGGGGGGCCCCCACTACGAGCAGTACTTC.

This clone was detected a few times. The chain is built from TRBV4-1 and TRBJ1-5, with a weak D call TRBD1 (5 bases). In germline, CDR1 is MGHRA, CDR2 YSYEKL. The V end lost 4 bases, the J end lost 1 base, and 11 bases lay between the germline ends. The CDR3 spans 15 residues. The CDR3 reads CASSPQGGSNQPQHF. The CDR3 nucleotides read TGCGCCAGCAGCCCCCAGGGAGGCAGCAATCAGCCCCAGCATTTT.

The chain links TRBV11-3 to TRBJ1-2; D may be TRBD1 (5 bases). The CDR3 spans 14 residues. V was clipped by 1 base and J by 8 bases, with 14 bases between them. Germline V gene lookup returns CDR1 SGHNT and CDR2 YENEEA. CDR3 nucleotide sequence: TGTGCCAGCAGCTTAGGTCAGGGATCGACCGGCTACACCTTC. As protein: CASSLGQGSTGYTF.

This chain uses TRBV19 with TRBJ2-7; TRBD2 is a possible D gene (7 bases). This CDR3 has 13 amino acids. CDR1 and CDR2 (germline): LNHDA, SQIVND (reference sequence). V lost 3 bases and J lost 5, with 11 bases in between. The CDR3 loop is CASSIIGGDEQYF. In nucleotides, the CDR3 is TGTGCCAGTAGTATCATAGGGGGGGACGAGCAGTACTTC.

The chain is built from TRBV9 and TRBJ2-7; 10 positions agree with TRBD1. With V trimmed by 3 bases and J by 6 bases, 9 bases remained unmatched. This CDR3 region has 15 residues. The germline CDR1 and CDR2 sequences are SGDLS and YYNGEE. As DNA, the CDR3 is TGTGCCAGCAGCGCTACCGGGACAGGGGAGGCCGAGCAGTACTTC. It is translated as CASSATGTGEAEQYF. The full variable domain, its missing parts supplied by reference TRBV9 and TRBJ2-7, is DSGVTQTPKHLITATGQRVTLRCSPRSGDLSVYWYQQSLDQGLQFLIQYYNGEERAKGNILERFSAQQFPDLHSELNLSSLELGDSALYFCASSATGTGEAEQYFGPGTRLTVT.

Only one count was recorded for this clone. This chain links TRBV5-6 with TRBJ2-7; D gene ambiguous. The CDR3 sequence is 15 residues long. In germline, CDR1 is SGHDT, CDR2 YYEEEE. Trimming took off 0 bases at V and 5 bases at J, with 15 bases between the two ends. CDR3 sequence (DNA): TGTGCCAGCAGCTTGGGGTTCGGTAGCTGGGACGAGCAGTACTTC. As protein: CASSLGFGSWDEQYF. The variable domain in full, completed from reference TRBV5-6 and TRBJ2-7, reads DAGVTQSPTHLIKTRGQQVTLRCSPKSGHDTVSWYQQALGQGPQFIFQYYEEEERQRGNFPDRFSGHQFPNYSSELNVNALLLGDSALYLCASSLGFGSWDEQYFGPGTRLTVT.